The present T cell receptor beta chain was sequenced within a study of blood T cell repertoires in COVID-19. Looking at the study overall: Donors in the United States, Italy and Spain gave samples during acute or convalescent COVID-19.

The trim removed 4 bases at V and 2 bases at J, leaving 9 bases unmatched. The germline V gene encodes CDR1 SGHRS and CDR2 YFSETQ. The CDR3 contains 15 residues. Sequenced by immunoSEQ multiplex PCR; TCRdb stores in-frame clones only, minus some. The sample has some 100,000 clones; 80% to 90% are singletons. This clone has only one observation. Sequencing was carried out using peripheral blood. This receptor was obtained from a young woman with acute or convalescent COVID-19. The chain links TRBV5-1 to TRBJ2-7; 7 positions agree with TRBD1. For the CDR3, the DNA is TGCGCCAGCAGCCCCCCCGACAGGGACCCCTACGAGCAGTACTTC. Amino acid sequence: CASSPPDRDPYEQYF.